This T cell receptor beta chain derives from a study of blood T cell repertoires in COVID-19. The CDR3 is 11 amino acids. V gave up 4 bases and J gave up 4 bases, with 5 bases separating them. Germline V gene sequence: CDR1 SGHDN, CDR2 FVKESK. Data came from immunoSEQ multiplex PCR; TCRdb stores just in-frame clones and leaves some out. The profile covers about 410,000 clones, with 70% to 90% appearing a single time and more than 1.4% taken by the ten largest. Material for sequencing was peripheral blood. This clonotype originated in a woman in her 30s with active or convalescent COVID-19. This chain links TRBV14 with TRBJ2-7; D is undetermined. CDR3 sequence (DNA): TGTGCCAGCAGCCTACAATACGAGCAGTACTTC. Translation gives CASSLQYEQYF. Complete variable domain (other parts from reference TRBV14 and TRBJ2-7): EAGVTQFPSHSVIEKGQTVTLRCDPISGHDNLYWYRRVMGKEIKFLLHFVKESKQDESGMPNNRFLAERTGGTYSTLKVQPAELEDSGVYFCASSLQYEQYFGPGTRLTVT.